A single sample gave rise to the 11 T cell receptor beta chains below, sequenced in a study of Tregs in tolerant kidney transplant recipients. Generated by immunoSEQ multiplex PCR, the TCRdb table keeps only in-frame clones and is missing some. The sample gives about 52,000 clones, about 90% of which show up once; around 15% is in the top ten. The nonmyeloablative bone marrow transplants came from related graft donors, with transient mixed chimerism. The sequencing here drew on CD8+ T cells from blood (PBMCs), taken 24 months after the transplant. These receptors were collected from a human patient who received a combined kidney and bone marrow transplant. Some T cells may be transferred from the graft donor.

The chain couples TRBV30 to TRBJ2-7; 7 nucleotides line up with TRBD1. Per the germline V gene, CDR1 is GTSNPN and CDR2 is SVGIG (reference sequence). V shed 0 bases and J 6 bases; nucleotides not matched to a gene: 8. This CDR3 has 14 amino acids. The CDR3 bases are TGTGCCTGGAGTGTAGGGGCAGGGGGTGGCGAGCAGTACTTC. This translates into CAWSVGAGGGEQYF.

CDR3 bases: TGTGCCAGCAGTCCCCGGCGAGGGCGGGAAAAACTGTTTTTT. Residues: CASSPRRGREKLFF. The chain has TRBV27 and TRBJ1-4; D unclear. Trimming removed 5 bases at V and 8 bases at J, with 15 bases between. Germline CDR1 reads MNHEY; CDR2 reads SMNVEV (reference sequence). The CDR3 has 14 amino acids.

This clone was seen once. This chain links TRBV27 with TRBJ1-1; no reliable D call. V lost 3 bases and J lost 4, with 9 bases in between. CDR1 and CDR2 from the germline V gene are MNHEY and SMNVEV (reference sequence). The CDR3 contains 13 residues. The DNA for the CDR3 is TGTGCCAGCAGTTTTACAGTTACCACTGAAGCTTTCTTT. Translation gives CASSFTVTTEAFF.

The gene calls are TRBV5-4 and TRBJ2-7; 13 bases map to TRBD2. Germline CDR1 reads SGHNT; CDR2 reads YYREEE (reference sequence). The V and J ends lost 2 bases and 5 bases, in that order; junction bases with no gene match: 1. The CDR3 sequence is 14 residues long. CDR3 nucleotide sequence: TGTGCCAGCAGCTTAGGACTAGCGGGGGACGAGCAGTACTTC. Amino acid sequence: CASSLGLAGDEQYF.

The chain couples TRBV6-5 to TRBJ2-1, with D possibly being TRBD2 (6 bases). Germline values: CDR1 MNHEY, CDR2 SVGAGI. CDR3 length: 16 amino acids. V shed 4 bases and J shed 12 bases, with 25 bases lying between them. CDR3 nucleotides: TGTGCCAGCAGTTTGGCTTCGGGACTGAGCCCTTTAGGGCAGTTCTTC. This codes for CASSLASGLSPLGQFF.

The CDR3 reads CASRPFMQGGNTGELFF. The CDR3 nucleotides are TGTGCCAGCAGACCATTCATGCAGGGGGGGAACACCGGGGAGCTGTTTTTT. V is TRBV27 and J is TRBJ2-2, with D possibly matching TRBD1 (7 bases). This CDR3 has 17 residues. V dropped 6 bases and J dropped 1 base, with 18 bases sitting between them. CDR1 MNHEY and CDR2 SMNVEV come from the germline V gene (reference sequence).

The CDR3 sequence is CASSLLAGGSGGNEQFF. CDR3 bases: TGTGCCAGTAGTCTTCTAGCGGGAGGGAGCGGCGGTAATGAGCAGTTCTTC. The chain carries TRBV19 and TRBJ2-1; 12 nucleotides agree with TRBD2. V dropped 5 bases and J dropped 7; count of bases not matched to a gene: 12. CDR3 length equals 17 residues. CDR1 and CDR2 from the germline V gene are LNHDA and SQIVND (reference sequence).

The genes are TRBV5-1 and TRBJ2-1; no reliable D call. From germline, CDR1 is SGHRS and CDR2 YFSETQ. V lost 0 bases to trimming and J lost 8 bases, with 15 bases between them. The CDR3 is made up of 15 amino acids. CDR3 protein: CASSLVGRRMDEQFF. For the CDR3, the DNA is TGCGCCAGCAGCTTGGTGGGCCGTCGTATGGATGAGCAGTTCTTC.

The table lists this clone with a few counts. The rearrangement links TRBV21-1 to TRBJ2-5; the tabulated D call, TRBD2, remains unverified against the DNA. TRBV21-1 constitutes a pseudogene. CDR3 length equals 13 residues. CDR3 loop: CAHRSGGTETQYF. The CDR3 DNA is TGTGCTCACCGATCCGGCGGAACGGAGACCCAGTACTTC.

In DNA, the CDR3 is TGTGCCAGCAGCCCACAACAGGGGGAATGGCCATTCACTGAAGCTTTCTTT. It is translated as CASSPQQGEWPFTEAFF. The chain carries TRBV13 and TRBJ1-1, with TRBD1 matching 8 bases. Germline V gene data show CDR1 as PRHDT and CDR2 as FYEKMQ (reference sequence). The CDR3 has 17 residues. The V segment lost 5 bases and the J segment 4 bases; nucleotides outside the gene matches: 15.

This clone was detected only once. This chain links TRBV5-6 with TRBJ2-7; 11 bases are a match to TRBD2. The junction had 5 bases not matched to a gene; V was cut back by 1 base and J by 5 bases. Germline V gene lookup returns CDR1 SGHDT and CDR2 YYEEEE. This CDR3 region has 15 residues. This CDR3 reads CASSLKLAGVHEQYF. For the CDR3, the DNA is TGTGCCAGCAGCTTGAAACTAGCGGGAGTGCACGAGCAGTACTTC.